One sample yielded the 15 T cell receptor beta chains listed below, sequenced in a study of blood T cell repertoires in COVID-19. Assay used: immunoSEQ multiplex PCR; TCRdb lists only in-frame clones, some missing. The sample includes about 410,000 clones, about 91% seen only once; the top ten take around 1.5%. Sequencing was done on a sample of peripheral blood. The receptors come from a woman in her 40s with COVID-19, enrolled during active disease.

This clone was observed once. The CDR3: CASSLAGYAFF. CDR3 nucleotide sequence: TGTGCCAGCAGCTTGGCAGGGTATGCTTTCTTT. This rearrangement joins TRBV5-5 to TRBJ1-1; D may be TRBD1 (5 bases). The CDR3 has 11 amino acids. V lost 0 bases to trimming and J lost 11 bases, with 8 bases between them. Germline V gives CDR1 SGHKS, CDR2 YYEKEE (reference sequence).

The chain joins TRBV19 to TRBJ2-7, with D unresolved. In germline, CDR1 is LNHDA, CDR2 SQIVND (reference sequence). V was cut by 5 bases and J by 2 bases, with 13 bases left in between. There are 14 residues in the CDR3. In DNA form, the CDR3 reads TGTGCCAGTAGTGATCTAGGCGTTACCTACGAGCAGTACTTC. Protein: CASSDLGVTYEQYF.

As concerns this clone: Distinct nucleotide sequences in the sample also encode this CDR3. This sequence joins TRBV7-2 and TRBJ1-2, with D uncertain. Germline V gives CDR1 SGHTA, CDR2 FQGNSA. The ends were cut back, 5 bases at V and 2 bases at J, with 9 bases in the middle. This CDR3 region has 13 residues. CDR3 in amino acids: CASSLDSNYGYTF. CDR3 sequence (DNA): TGTGCCAGCAGCCTAGACTCCAACTATGGCTACACCTTC.

CDR3 in DNA: TGCAGCGTTGAGGGCCGGGGTTCCGCGGCCAAAAACATTCAGTACTTC. Protein sequence: CSVEGRGSAAKNIQYF. The V gene is TRBV29-1, the J gene TRBJ2-4, with D tentatively TRBD2 (5 bases). The CDR3 is 16 residues long. V was shortened by 3 bases and J by 1 base, with 16 bases between the two germline ends. Germline loops: CDR1 SQVTM, CDR2 ANQGSEA.

The chain uses TRBV11-3 and TRBJ2-3, with 9 bases that match TRBD1. V was clipped by 5 bases and J by 4 bases; unmatched bases: 4. CDR1 is SGHNT, CDR2 YENEEA, per germline. This CDR3 is built from 14 residues. CDR3: CASSIQGAPDTQYF. Here the CDR3 DNA reads TGTGCCAGCAGCATACAGGGGGCCCCAGATACGCAGTATTTT. Looking up the rest from reference TRBV11-3 and TRBJ2-3 gives the full variable domain: EAGVVQSPRYKIIEKKQPVAFWCNPISGHNTLYWYLQNLGQGPELLIRYENEEAVDDSQLPKDRFSAERLKGVDSTLKIQPAELGDSAVYLCASSIQGAPDTQYFGPGTRLTVL.

The rearrangement links TRBV15 to TRBJ1-1; D unclear. V lost 5 bases, J lost 1 base, and 8 bases lay in between. Germline V gene sequence: CDR1 LNHNV, CDR2 YYDKDF (reference sequence). The CDR3 sequence is 13 residues long. The CDR3 loop reads CATSQAGNTEAFF. The DNA for the CDR3 is TGTGCCACCAGCCAGGCGGGGAACACTGAAGCTTTCTTT.

This clone was counted a single time. The chain joins TRBV5-6 to TRBJ1-5; 9 positions agree with TRBD1. V gave up 4 bases and J gave up 1 base; unmatched junction bases: 3. This CDR3 contains 15 residues. CDR1 and CDR2 (germline): SGHDT, YYEEEE. The CDR3 bases are TGTGCCAGCAGCGATGACAGGGGGAGCAATCAGCCCCAGCATTTT. Protein product: CASSDDRGSNQPQHF.

V gene TRBV11-3 combines with J gene TRBJ1-1, with TRBD1 as a possible D gene (6 bases). The CDR3 runs to 15 residues. V shed 5 bases and J shed 0 bases, with 13 bases lying between them. The germline V gene encodes CDR1 SGHNT and CDR2 YENEEA. Here the CDR3 DNA reads TGTGCCAGCAGCCCCCAGGGGTCGGTGAACACTGAAGCTTTCTTT. As protein: CASSPQGSVNTEAFF.

Concerning this clone itself: Other DNA sequences in the sample encode the same CDR3. The gene calls are TRBV7-6 and TRBJ2-7, with 13 bases matching TRBD2. The CDR3 length is 15 residues. The V and J ends lost 4 bases and 2 bases, in that order; junction bases with no gene match: 2. Germline assignment: CDR1 SGHVS and CDR2 FNYEAQ. The CDR3 is CASSSTSGGAYEQYF. CDR3 DNA: TGTGCCAGCAGCTCTACTAGCGGGGGGGCCTACGAGCAGTACTTC.

The J gene is TRBJ1-2, the V gene TRBV28, with TRBD1 identical over 8 bases. V shed 4 bases and J 4 bases; nucleotides not matched to a gene: 11. Germline V CDR1 and CDR2: MDHEN, SYDVKM. The CDR3 is made up of 16 amino acids. The CDR3 bases are TGTGCCAGCAGTTCGAGGGCAGGGGGCGCTTCCTATGGCTACACCTTC. It encodes CASSSRAGGASYGYTF.

J is TRBJ2-1 and V is TRBV11-1; 8 bases map to TRBD2. Losses at the gene ends were 3 bases for V and 4 bases for J; bases not matched to a gene: 8. This CDR3 is built from 16 residues. CDR1 and CDR2 (germline): SGHAT, FQDESV (reference sequence). The CDR3: CASSFWRGDQYNEQFF. CDR3 in DNA: TGTGCCAGCAGCTTTTGGCGGGGGGACCAATACAATGAGCAGTTCTTC.

This clone has more than one count but fewer than ten. V is TRBV19 and J is TRBJ1-5; the match to TRBD1 covers 9 bases. Trimming took 6 bases from V and 1 from J; bases not matched to a gene: 7. The length of the CDR3 is 16 residues. Germline V gene sequence: CDR1 LNHDA, CDR2 SQIVND (reference sequence). CDR3 nucleotides: TGTGCCAGTAGCTCCCTGGACAGGGGAAGCAATCAGCCCCAGCATTTT. This codes for CASSSLDRGSNQPQHF. The variable domain in full, completed from reference TRBV19 and TRBJ1-5, reads DGGITQSPKYLFRKEGQNVTLSCEQNLNHDAMYWYRQDPGQGLRLIYYSQIVNDFQKGDIAEGYSVSREKKESFPLTVTSAQKNPTAFYLCASSSLDRGSNQPQHFGDGTRLSIL.

This clone was counted a single time. The chain has TRBV15 and TRBJ2-7; 8 positions match TRBD1. Germline CDR1 reads LNHNV; CDR2 reads YYDKDF (reference sequence). Losses at the gene ends were 0 bases for V and 5 bases for J; bases not matched to a gene: 6. The CDR3 length is 15 residues. In DNA form, the CDR3 reads TGTGCCACCAGCAGAGACCCAGGGGGCATTGACGAGCAGTACTTC. It specifies CATSRDPGGIDEQYF.

This clone is a singleton in its sample. This sequence joins TRBV6-5 and TRBJ1-5; D is undetermined. The germline V and J ends were trimmed by 6 bases and 9 bases, with 12 bases remaining between them. In germline, CDR1 is MNHEY, CDR2 SVGAGI. The CDR3 totals 12 residues. The CDR3, as DNA: TGTGCCAGCAGCACGGGTACGAGGCCCCAGCATTTT. This sequence encodes CASSTGTRPQHF.

The rearrangement links TRBV10-3 to TRBJ2-5; 8 bases line up with TRBD2. With 9 bases clipped from V and 8 bases from J, the junction kept 8 bases outside the gene matches. Germline values: CDR1 ENHRY, CDR2 SYGVKD. The CDR3 consists of 12 residues. CDR3 sequence: CAMGRGEQTQYF. CDR3 DNA: TGTGCCATGGGGCGGGGGGAACAAACCCAGTACTTC.